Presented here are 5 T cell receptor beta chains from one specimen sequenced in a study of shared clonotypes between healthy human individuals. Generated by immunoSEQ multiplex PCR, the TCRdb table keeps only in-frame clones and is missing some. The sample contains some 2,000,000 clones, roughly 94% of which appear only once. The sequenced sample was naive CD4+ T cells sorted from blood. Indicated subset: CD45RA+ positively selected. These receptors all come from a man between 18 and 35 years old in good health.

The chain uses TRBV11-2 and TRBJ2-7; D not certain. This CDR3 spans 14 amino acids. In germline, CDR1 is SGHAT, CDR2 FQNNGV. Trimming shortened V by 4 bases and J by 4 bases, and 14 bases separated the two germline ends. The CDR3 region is CASSSQVLVYEQYF. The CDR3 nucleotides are TGTGCCAGCAGCTCTCAGGTTTTGGTGTACGAGCAGTACTTC.

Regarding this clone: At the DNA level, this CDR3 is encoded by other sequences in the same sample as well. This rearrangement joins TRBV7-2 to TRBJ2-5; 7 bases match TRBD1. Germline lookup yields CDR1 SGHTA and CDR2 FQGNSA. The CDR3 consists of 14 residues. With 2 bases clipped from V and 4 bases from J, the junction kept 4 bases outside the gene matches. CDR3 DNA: TGTGCCAGCAGCTTACGAGGGGGCGGAGAGACCCAGTACTTC. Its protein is CASSLRGGGETQYF.

The CDR3 is CASSRQHANTGELFF. The CDR3, as DNA: TGTGCCAGCAGTCGTCAACACGCGAACACCGGGGAGCTGTTTTTT. The gene calls are TRBV2 and TRBJ2-2; D is ambiguous. This CDR3 comprises 15 residues. The V end was cut by 5 bases, the J end by 0 bases, with 10 bases between. Looked up from germline, CDR1 is SNHLY and CDR2 is FYNNEI.

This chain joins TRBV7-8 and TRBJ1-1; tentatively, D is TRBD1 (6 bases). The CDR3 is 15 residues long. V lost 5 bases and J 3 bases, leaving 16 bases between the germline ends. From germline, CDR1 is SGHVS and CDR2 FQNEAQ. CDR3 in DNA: TGTGCCAGCAGCGAACAGGGTTTTATCCACACTGAAGCTTTCTTT. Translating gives CASSEQGFIHTEAFF.

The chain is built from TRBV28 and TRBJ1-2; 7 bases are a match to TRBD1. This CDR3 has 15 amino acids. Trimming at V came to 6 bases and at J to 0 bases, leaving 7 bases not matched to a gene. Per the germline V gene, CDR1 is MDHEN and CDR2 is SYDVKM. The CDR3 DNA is TGTGCCAGCAGCCCACCCGGGACAGCTAACTATGGCTACACCTTC. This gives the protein CASSPPGTANYGYTF.